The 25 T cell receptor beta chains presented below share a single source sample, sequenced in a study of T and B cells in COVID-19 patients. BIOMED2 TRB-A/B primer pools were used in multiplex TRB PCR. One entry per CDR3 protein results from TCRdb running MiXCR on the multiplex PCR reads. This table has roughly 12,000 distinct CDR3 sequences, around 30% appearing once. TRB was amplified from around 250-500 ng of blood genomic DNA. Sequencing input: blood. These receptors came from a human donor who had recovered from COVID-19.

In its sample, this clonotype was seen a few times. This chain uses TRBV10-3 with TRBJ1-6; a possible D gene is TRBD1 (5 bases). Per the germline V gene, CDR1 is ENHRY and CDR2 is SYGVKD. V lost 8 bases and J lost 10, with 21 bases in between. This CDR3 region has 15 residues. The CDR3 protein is CAIRPMGPPASPLHF. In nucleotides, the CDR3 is TGTGCCATCCGGCCCATGGGGCCCCCCGCGTCACCCCTCCACTTT.

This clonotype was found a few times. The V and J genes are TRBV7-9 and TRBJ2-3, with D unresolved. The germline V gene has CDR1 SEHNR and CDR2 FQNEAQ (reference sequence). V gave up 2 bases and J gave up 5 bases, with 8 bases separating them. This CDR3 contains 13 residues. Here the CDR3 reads CASSLLPGDTQYF. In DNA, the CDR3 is TGTGCCAGCAGCTTACTTCCGGGAGATACGCAGTATTTT.

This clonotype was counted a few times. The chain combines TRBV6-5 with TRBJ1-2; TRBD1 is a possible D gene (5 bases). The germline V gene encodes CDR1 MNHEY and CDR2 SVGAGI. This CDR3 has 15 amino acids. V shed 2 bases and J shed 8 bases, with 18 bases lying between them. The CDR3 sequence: CASSYGDVRVGGYTF. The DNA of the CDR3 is TGTGCCAGCAGTTACGGGGACGTCAGGGTAGGGGGCTACACCTTC.

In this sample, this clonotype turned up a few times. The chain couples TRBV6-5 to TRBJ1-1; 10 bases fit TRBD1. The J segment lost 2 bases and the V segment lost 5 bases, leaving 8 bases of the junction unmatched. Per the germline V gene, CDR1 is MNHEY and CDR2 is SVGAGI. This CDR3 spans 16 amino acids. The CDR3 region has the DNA TGTGCCAGCAGTAAACCGGGACAGGGGTATAACACTGAAGCTTTCTTT. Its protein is CASSKPGQGYNTEAFF.

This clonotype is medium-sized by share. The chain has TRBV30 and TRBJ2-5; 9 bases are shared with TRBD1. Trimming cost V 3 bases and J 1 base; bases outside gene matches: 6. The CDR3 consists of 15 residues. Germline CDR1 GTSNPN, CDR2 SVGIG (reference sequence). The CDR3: CAWRSRTGAQETQYF. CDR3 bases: TGTGCCTGGAGGTCCCGGACAGGGGCCCAAGAGACCCAGTACTTC.

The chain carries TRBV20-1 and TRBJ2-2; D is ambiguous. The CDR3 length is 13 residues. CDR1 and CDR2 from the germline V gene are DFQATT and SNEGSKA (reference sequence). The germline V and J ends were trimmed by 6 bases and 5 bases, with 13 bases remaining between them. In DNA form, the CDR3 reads TGCAGTGCGTGGCTAATGGGGACCGGGGAGCTGTTTTTT. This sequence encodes CSAWLMGTGELFF.

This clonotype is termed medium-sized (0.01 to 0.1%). The CDR3 loop is CASTYDWRTEAFF. CDR3 DNA sequence: TGTGCCAGTACTTACGACTGGCGGACTGAAGCTTTCTTT. The chain joins TRBV19 to TRBJ1-1, with unresolved D. This CDR3 has 13 amino acids. V shed 7 bases and J shed 5 bases, with 14 bases lying between them. The germline CDR1 and CDR2 sequences are LNHDA and SQIVND (reference sequence).

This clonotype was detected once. The CDR3 spells CSASRALPNTEAFF. In DNA form, the CDR3 reads TGCAGCGCTTCCCGGGCCCTCCCGAACACTGAAGCTTTCTTT. This chain joins TRBV29-1 and TRBJ1-1; D unresolved. The germline V gene has CDR1 SQVTM and CDR2 ANQGSEA. The CDR3 extends over 14 amino acids. V dropped 7 bases and J dropped 1 base, with 16 bases sitting between them.

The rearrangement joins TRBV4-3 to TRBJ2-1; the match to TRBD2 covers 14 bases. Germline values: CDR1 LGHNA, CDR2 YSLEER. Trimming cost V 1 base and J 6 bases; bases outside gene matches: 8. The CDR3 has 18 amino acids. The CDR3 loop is CASSQGPGLAGEINEQFF. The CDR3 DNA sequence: TGCGCCAGCAGCCAAGGACCGGGACTAGCGGGAGAGATCAATGAGCAGTTCTTC.

The CDR3 DNA reads as TGTGCCAGCAGCTTATACGATACGCAGTATTTT. Translated, it gives CASSLYDTQYF. V gene TRBV7-2 combines with J gene TRBJ2-3; the D is unclear. The CDR3 totals 11 residues. Germline CDR1 reads SGHTA; CDR2 reads FQGNSA. Trimming removed 2 bases at V and 6 bases at J, with 3 bases between.

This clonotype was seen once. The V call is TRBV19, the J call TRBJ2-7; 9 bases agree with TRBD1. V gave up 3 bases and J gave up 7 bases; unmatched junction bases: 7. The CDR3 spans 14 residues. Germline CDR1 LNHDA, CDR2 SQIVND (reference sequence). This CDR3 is CASSMVGQGWEQYV. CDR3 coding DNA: TGTGCCAGTAGTATGGTTGGACAGGGGTGGGAGCAGTACGTC.

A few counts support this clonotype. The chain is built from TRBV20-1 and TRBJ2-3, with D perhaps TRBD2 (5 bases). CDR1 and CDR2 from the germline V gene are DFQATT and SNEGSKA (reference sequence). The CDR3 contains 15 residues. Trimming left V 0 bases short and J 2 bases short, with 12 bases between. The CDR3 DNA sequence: TGCAGTGCTAGAGATCCCGAGCGGTACACAGATACGCAGTATTTT. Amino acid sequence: CSARDPERYTDTQYF.

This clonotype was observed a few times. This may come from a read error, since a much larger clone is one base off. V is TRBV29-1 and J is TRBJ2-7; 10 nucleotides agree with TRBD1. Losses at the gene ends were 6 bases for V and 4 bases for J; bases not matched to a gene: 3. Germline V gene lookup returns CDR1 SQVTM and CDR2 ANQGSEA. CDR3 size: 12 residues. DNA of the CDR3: TGCAGCGTAAGGACAGGGGGTTACGAGCAGTACGTC. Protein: CSVRTGGYEQYV.

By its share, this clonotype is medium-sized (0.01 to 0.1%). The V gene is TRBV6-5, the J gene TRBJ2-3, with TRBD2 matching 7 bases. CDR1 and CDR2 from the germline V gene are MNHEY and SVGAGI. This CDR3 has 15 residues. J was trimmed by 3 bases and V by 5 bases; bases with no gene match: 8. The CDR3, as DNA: TGTGCCAGCAGTAATCTAGCGGTCTGGACAGATACGCAGTATTTT. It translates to CASSNLAVWTDTQYF.

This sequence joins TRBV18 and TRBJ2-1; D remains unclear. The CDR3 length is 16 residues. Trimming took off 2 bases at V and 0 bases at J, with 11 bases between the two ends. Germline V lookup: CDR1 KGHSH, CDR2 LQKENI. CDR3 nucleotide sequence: TGTGCCAGCTCACCAATTCTCCAGAGCTCCTACAATGAGCAGTTCTTC. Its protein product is CASSPILQSSYNEQFF. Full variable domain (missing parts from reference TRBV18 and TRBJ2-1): NAGVMQNPRHLVRRRGQEARLRCSPMKGHSHVYWYRQLPEEGLKFMVYLQKENIIDESGMPKERFSAEFPKEGPSILRIQQVVRGDSAAYFCASSPILQSSYNEQFFGPGTRLTVL.

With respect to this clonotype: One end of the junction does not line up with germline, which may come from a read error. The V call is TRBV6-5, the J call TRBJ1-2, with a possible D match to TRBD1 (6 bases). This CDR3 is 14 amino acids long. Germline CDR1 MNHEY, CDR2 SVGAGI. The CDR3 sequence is CASNYAGTHYGYTF. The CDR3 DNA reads TGTGCCAGCAATTACGCCGGGACACACTATGGCTACACCTTC.

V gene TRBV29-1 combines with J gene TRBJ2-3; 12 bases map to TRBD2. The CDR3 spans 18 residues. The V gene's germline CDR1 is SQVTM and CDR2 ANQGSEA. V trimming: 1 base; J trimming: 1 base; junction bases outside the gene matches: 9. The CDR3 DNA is TGCAGCGTTGAAGCGGGACTAGCGGGCCTCCCTGGCACAGATACGCAGTATTTT. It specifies CSVEAGLAGLPGTDTQYF.

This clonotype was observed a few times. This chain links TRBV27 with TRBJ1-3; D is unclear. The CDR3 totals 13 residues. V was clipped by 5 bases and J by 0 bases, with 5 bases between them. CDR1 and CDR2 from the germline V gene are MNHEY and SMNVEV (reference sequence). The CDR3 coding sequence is TGTGCCAGCAGTGAACTCTCTGGAAACACCATATATTTT. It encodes CASSELSGNTIYF.

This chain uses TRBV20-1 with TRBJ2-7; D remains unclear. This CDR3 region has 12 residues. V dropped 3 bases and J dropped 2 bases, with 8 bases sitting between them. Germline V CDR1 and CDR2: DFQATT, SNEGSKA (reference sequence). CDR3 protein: CSARESAYEQYF. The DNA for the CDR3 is TGCAGTGCTAGGGAGAGTGCCTACGAGCAGTACTTC.

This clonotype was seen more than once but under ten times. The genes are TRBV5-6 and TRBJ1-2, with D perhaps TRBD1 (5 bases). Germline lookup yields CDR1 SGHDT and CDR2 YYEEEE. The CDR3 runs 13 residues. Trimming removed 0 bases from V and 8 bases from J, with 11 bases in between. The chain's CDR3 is CASSLGDGGGYTF. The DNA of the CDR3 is TGTGCCAGCAGCTTGGGTGACGGGGGGGGCTACACCTTC.

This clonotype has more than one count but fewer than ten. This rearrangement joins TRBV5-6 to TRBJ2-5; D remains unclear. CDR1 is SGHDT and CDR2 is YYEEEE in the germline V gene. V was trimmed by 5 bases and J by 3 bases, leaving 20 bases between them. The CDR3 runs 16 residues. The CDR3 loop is CASRRLFTAREETQYF. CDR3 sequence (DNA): TGTGCCAGCAGGCGACTTTTTACGGCTAGAGAAGAGACCCAGTACTTC.

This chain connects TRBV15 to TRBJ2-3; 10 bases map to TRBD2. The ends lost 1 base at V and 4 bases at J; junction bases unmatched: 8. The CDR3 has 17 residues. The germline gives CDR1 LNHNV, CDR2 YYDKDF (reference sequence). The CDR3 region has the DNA TGTGCCACCAGCAGAGTTCGGACTAGCGGAAGCTCAGATACGCAGTATTTT. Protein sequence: CATSRVRTSGSSDTQYF.

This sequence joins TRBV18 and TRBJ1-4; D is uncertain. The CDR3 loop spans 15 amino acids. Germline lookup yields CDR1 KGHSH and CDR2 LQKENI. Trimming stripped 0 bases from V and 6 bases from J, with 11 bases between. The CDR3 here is CASSPPPPHHEKLFF. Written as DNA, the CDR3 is TGTGCCAGCTCACCACCCCCGCCGCACCATGAAAAACTGTTTTTT.

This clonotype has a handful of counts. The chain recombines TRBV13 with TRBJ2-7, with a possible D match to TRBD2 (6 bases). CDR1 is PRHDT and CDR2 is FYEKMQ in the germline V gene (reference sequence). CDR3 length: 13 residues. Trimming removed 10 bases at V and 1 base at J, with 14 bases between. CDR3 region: CATQLGGSYEQYF. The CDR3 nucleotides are TGTGCCACCCAGCTCGGGGGATCCTACGAGCAGTACTTC.

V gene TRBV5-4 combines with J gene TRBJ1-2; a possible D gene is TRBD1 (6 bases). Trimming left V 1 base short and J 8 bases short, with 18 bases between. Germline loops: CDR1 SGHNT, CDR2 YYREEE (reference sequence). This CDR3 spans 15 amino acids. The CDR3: CASSLILAGAVGYTF. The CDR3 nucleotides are TGTGCCAGCAGCTTGATCCTCGCAGGGGCCGTAGGCTACACCTTC.